These 18 T cell receptor beta chains were all obtained from the same sample, sequenced in a study of shared clonotypes between healthy human individuals (dated by TCRdb to between 2020 and 2021). Library preparation employed the immunoSEQ multiplex PCR assay. TCRdb carries this immuneACCESS record with in-frame sequences only. Its versions omit some clonotypes, under half of them owing to an unresolved V gene in the studies checked, with the rest unexplained. This sample has roughly 700,000 clones in its table, and around two thirds of those were observed once. The biggest ten clones account for less than 2% of the sample. Sample: memory CD4+ T cells sorted from blood. The intended sense of this specimen's cell subset or site label: CD45RA-negative fraction. The receptor set was obtained from a woman in her twenties or thirties in good health.

This clone came up many times. Other DNA sequences in the sample encode the same CDR3. The V and J genes are TRBV7-2 and TRBJ1-5; D is uncertain. The germline V gene encodes CDR1 SGHTA and CDR2 FQGNSA. The CDR3 loop spans 12 amino acids. Trimming cost V 2 bases and J 6 bases, with 5 bases left between them. This chain's CDR3 is CASSLRGQPQHF. The CDR3 DNA is TGTGCCAGCAGCTTAAGAGGTCAGCCCCAGCATTTT.

This clone has ten or more counts. The chain couples TRBV6-1 to TRBJ1-4, with D unclear. The CDR3 has 14 residues. V was clipped by 2 bases and J by 0 bases, with 4 bases between them. Germline loops: CDR1 MNHNS, CDR2 SASEGT. The CDR3 sequence: CASSEQTTNEKLFF. The DNA for the CDR3 is TGTGCCAGCAGTGAACAGACAACTAATGAAAAACTGTTTTTT.

This chain connects TRBV27 to TRBJ1-3, with TRBD1 as a possible D gene (5 bases). Germline V gene lookup returns CDR1 MNHEY and CDR2 SMNVEV (reference sequence). The CDR3 loop spans 16 amino acids. With 4 bases removed from V and 0 bases from J, the gap between germline ends came to 13 bases. As DNA, the CDR3 is TGTGCCAGCAGTTCCGGGGGAGGCGGCTCTGGAAACACCATATATTTT. It yields the protein CASSSGGGGSGNTIYF.

The chain has TRBV2 and TRBJ2-3; 12 positions match TRBD2. The CDR3 loop spans 17 amino acids. Germline CDR1 reads SNHLY; CDR2 reads FYNNEI. J gave up 2 bases and V 2 bases, and 5 bases lay outside the gene matches. In DNA form, the CDR3 reads TGTGCCAGCAGTGAACCCAGACTAGCGGGAGCCACAGATACGCAGTATTTT. Translated, it gives CASSEPRLAGATDTQYF.

The chain has TRBV7-2 and TRBJ1-5; D ambiguous. V was pared by 2 bases and J by 8 bases, with 10 bases between. The CDR3 has 13 amino acids. Germline loops: CDR1 SGHTA, CDR2 FQGNSA. The CDR3 spells CASSLIGNKPQHF. The CDR3 nucleotides read TGTGCCAGCAGCTTAATCGGGAATAAGCCCCAGCATTTT.

This clone is a singleton in its sample. V and J are TRBV7-6 and TRBJ2-1; D remains ambiguous. CDR3 size: 14 residues. CDR1 SGHVS and CDR2 FNYEAQ come from the germline V gene. V was cut by 4 bases and J by 3 bases, with 10 bases left in between. As DNA, the CDR3 is TGTGCCAGCAGCTACCCGACGGACTACAATGAGCAGTTCTTC. Protein product: CASSYPTDYNEQFF.

In this sample, this clone turned up a few times. The chain couples TRBV7-3 to TRBJ2-2, with 7 nucleotides matching TRBD2. V lost 5 bases and J lost 1; bases outside the gene matches: 10. The germline V gene has CDR1 SGHTA and CDR2 FQGTGA. CDR3 length equals 17 residues. DNA for the CDR3: TGTGCCAGCAGCCCGGGGGGTGGCGGCAAGAACACCGGGGAGCTGTTTTTT. Translated, it gives CASSPGGGGKNTGELFF.

This clone was counted between two and nine times. The chain recombines TRBV10-1 with TRBJ2-7; TRBD2 might be the D (5 bases). CDR3 length: 12 amino acids. The V end was cut by 4 bases, the J end by 9 bases, with 13 bases between. In germline, CDR1 is WNHNN, CDR2 SYGVQD (reference sequence). The DNA for the CDR3 is TGCGCCAGCAGTGCTGGAGGAGGTGGGCAGTACTTC. Its protein is CASSAGGGGQYF.

The chain uses TRBV18 and TRBJ2-7; 8 bases are shared with TRBD2. Germline trimming cut 1 base from V and 3 bases from J; bases unmatched to any gene: 5. The germline gives CDR1 KGHSH, CDR2 LQKENI. The CDR3 consists of 15 residues. CDR3 in amino acids: CASSPRGLVGYEQYF. Here the CDR3 DNA reads TGTGCCAGCTCACCACGGGGACTAGTAGGCTACGAGCAGTACTTC.

This clone was seen a few times. CDR3 DNA sequence: TGTGCCAGCAGCTTACAAGGGATTTCGGACTACACCTTC. Amino acid sequence: CASSLQGISDYTF. The V gene is TRBV7-9, the J gene TRBJ1-2, with D hard to call. CDR1 and CDR2 (germline): SEHNR, FQNEAQ (reference sequence). V was trimmed by 2 bases and J by 10 bases, leaving 14 bases between them. This CDR3 comprises 13 residues. Together with reference TRBV7-9 and TRBJ1-2, the CDR3 gives the full variable domain: DTGVSQNPRHKITKRGQNVTFRCDPISEHNRLYWYRQTLGQGPEFLTYFQNEAQLEKSRLLSDRFSAERPKGSFSTLEIQRTEQGDSAMYLCASSLQGISDYTFGSGTRLTVV.

The chain couples TRBV28 to TRBJ2-2; 9 nucleotides agree with TRBD2. Germline CDR1 is MDHEN and CDR2 is SYDVKM. This CDR3 spans 15 amino acids. The V and J ends lost 6 bases and 3 bases, in that order; junction bases with no gene match: 5. Here the CDR3 reads CASSRLAEYTGELFF. CDR3 coding DNA: TGTGCCAGCAGCCGACTAGCGGAATACACCGGGGAGCTGTTTTTT.

A remark on this clone: Other DNA sequences from this sample encode an identical CDR3 as well. The chain links TRBV4-1 to TRBJ1-1, with TRBD1 as a possible D gene (6 bases). V lost 0 bases and J lost 8, with 10 bases in between. The CDR3 has 13 residues. Germline CDR1 reads MGHRA; CDR2 reads YSYEKL. The CDR3 DNA reads TGCGCCAGCAGCCAAGATTCCGGGACAGAAGCTTTCTTT. Protein product: CASSQDSGTEAFF.

The gene calls are TRBV7-9 and TRBJ2-7; 15 bases align to TRBD2. The CDR3 length is 18 residues. Trimming took 1 base from V and 3 from J; bases not matched to a gene: 7. Germline V gives CDR1 SEHNR, CDR2 FQNEAQ (reference sequence). CDR3 nucleotides: TGTGCCAGCAGCTTAGTTCGGACTAGCGGGGGGGACTTCTACGAGCAGTACTTC. Residues: CASSLVRTSGGDFYEQYF.

The DNA for the CDR3 is TGCAGCGTCCACTCGGGACAGGCAGGTTACGAGCAGTACTTC. Protein product: CSVHSGQAGYEQYF. This rearrangement joins TRBV29-1 to TRBJ2-7; the match to TRBD1 covers 8 bases. The CDR3 totals 14 residues. Germline lookup yields CDR1 SQVTM and CDR2 ANQGSEA. The V gene end was trimmed by 6 bases and the J gene end by 4 bases; junction bases not matched to a gene: 11.

The chain employs TRBV28 and TRBJ1-2; 9 bases map to TRBD1. Germline lookup yields CDR1 MDHEN and CDR2 SYDVKM. The length of the CDR3 is 13 residues. The junction had 4 bases not matched to a gene; V was cut back by 3 bases and J by 8 bases. Here the CDR3 reads CASSLYRGPGYTF. DNA of the CDR3: TGTGCCAGCAGTTTGTACAGGGGGCCGGGCTACACCTTC.

The chain joins TRBV19 to TRBJ2-3; 8 nucleotides agree with TRBD1. This CDR3 comprises 16 residues. The V segment lost 3 bases and the J segment 3 bases; nucleotides outside the gene matches: 8. CDR1 is LNHDA and CDR2 is SQIVND in the germline V gene (reference sequence). DNA for the CDR3: TGTGCCAGTAGTATCACGGGACAGGTCATGACAGATACGCAGTATTTT. Translated, it gives CASSITGQVMTDTQYF. The full variable domain, rest sourced from reference TRBV19 and TRBJ2-3, is DGGITQSPKYLFRKEGQNVTLSCEQNLNHDAMYWYRQDPGQGLRLIYYSQIVNDFQKGDIAEGYSVSREKKESFPLTVTSAQKNPTAFYLCASSITGQVMTDTQYFGPGTRLTVL.

V gene TRBV19 combines with J gene TRBJ1-1, with D tentatively TRBD1 (5 bases). Per germline, CDR1 LNHDA and CDR2 SQIVND (reference sequence). The V end lost 5 bases, the J end lost 4 bases, and 11 bases lay between the germline ends. The CDR3 has 13 amino acids. CDR3 sequence reads: CASSFPGSTEAFF. The DNA of the CDR3 is TGTGCCAGTAGTTTCCCAGGGAGCACTGAAGCTTTCTTT.

The chain recombines TRBV28 with TRBJ2-2; D is uncertain. Germline V gene data show CDR1 as MDHEN and CDR2 as SYDVKM. This CDR3 is built from 13 residues. Deletions cut 4 bases from V and 7 bases from J, with 10 bases between. The CDR3 sequence is CASSSYNDGELFF. In DNA form, the CDR3 reads TGTGCCAGCAGTTCCTACAACGACGGGGAGCTGTTTTTT.